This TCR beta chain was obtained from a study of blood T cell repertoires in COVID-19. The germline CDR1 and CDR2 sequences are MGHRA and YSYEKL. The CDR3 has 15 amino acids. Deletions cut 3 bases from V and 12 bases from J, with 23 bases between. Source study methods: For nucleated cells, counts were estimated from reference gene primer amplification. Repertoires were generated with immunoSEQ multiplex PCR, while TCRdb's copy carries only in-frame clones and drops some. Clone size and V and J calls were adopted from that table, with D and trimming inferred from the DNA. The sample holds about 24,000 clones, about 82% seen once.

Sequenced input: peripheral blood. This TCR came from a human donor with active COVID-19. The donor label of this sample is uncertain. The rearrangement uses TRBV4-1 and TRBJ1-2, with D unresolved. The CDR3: CASSHRREVIGRHTF. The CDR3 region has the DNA TGCGCCAGCAGCCATCGGAGGGAGGTAATCGGGCGGCACACCTTC.